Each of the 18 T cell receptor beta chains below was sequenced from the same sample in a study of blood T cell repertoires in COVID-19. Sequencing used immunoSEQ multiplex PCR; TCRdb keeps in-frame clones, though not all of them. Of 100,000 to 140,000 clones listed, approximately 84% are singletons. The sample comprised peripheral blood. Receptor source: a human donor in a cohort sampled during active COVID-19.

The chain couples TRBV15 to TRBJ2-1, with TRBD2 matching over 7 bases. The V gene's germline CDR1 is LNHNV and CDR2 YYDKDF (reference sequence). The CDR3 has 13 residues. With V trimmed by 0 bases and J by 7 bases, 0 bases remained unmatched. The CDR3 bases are TGTGCCACCAGCAGAGATAGCGGGAATGAGCAGTTCTTC. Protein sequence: CATSRDSGNEQFF. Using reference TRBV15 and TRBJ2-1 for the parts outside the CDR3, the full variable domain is DAMVIQNPRYQVTQFGKPVTLSCSQTLNHNVMYWYQQKSSQAPKLLFHYYDKDFNNEADTPDNFQSRRPNTSFCFLDIRSPGLGDTAMYLCATSRDSGNEQFFGPGTRLTVL.

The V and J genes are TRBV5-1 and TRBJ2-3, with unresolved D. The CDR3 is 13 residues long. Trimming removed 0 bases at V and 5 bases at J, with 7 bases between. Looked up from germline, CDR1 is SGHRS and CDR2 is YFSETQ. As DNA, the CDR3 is TGCGCCAGCAGCTTGGGGTTTAGAGATACGCAGTATTTT. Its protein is CASSLGFRDTQYF.

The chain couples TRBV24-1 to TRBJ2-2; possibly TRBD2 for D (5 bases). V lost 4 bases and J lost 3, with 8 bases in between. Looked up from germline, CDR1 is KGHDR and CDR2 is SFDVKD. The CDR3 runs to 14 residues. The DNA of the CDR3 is TGTGCCACCAGTGAGTCGGGGTACACCGGGGAGCTGTTTTTT. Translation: CATSESGYTGELFF.

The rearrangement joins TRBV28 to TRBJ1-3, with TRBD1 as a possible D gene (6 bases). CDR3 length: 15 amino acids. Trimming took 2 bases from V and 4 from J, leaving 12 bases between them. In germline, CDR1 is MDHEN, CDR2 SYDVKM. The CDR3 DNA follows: TGTGCCAGCAGTTTACCCGGGACAACCGGAAACACCATATATTTT. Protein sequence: CASSLPGTTGNTIYF.

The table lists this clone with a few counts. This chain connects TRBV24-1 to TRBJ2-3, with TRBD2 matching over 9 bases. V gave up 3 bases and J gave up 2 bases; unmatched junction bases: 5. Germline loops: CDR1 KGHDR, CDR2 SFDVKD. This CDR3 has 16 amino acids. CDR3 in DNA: TGTGCCACCAGTGATGCTAGCGGGATGTTCACAGATACGCAGTATTTT. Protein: CATSDASGMFTDTQYF.

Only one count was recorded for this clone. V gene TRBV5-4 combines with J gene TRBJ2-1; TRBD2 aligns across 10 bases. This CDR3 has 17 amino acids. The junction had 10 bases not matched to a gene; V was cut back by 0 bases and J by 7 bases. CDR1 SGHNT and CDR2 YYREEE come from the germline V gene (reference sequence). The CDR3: CASSLELAGGIGNEQFF. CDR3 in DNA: TGTGCCAGCAGCTTGGAATTAGCGGGAGGCATAGGGAATGAGCAGTTCTTC.

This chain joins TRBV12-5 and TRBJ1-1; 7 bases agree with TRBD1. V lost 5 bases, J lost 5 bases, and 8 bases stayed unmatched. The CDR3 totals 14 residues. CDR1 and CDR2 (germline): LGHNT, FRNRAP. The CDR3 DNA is TGTGCTAGTGGTCGTTCAGGGGGAGGAACTGAAGCTTTCTTT. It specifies CASGRSGGGTEAFF.

The CDR3 region has the DNA TGTGCCAGCAGTTACGAACTAGCGGGAGAGGGCTACGAGCAGTACTTC. Amino acids: CASSYELAGEGYEQYF. The chain links TRBV6-2 or TRBV6-3 to TRBJ2-7; TRBD2 agrees at 11 bases. CDR3 size: 16 residues. From germline, CDR1 is MNHEY and CDR2 SVGEGT. J gave up 3 bases and V 2 bases, and 6 bases lay outside the gene matches.

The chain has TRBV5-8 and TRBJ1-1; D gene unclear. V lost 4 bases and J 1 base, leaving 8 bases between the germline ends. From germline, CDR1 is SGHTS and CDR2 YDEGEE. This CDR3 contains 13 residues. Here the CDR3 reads CASSLSPNTEAFF. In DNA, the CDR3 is TGTGCCAGCAGCCTGAGTCCGAACACTGAAGCTTTCTTT.

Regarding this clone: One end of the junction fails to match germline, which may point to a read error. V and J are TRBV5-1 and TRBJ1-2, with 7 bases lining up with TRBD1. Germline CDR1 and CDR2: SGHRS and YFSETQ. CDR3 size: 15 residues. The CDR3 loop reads CASRLGVQGNYGYTF. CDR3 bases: TGCGCCAGCAGATTGGGCGTACAGGGGAACTATGGCTACACCTTC.

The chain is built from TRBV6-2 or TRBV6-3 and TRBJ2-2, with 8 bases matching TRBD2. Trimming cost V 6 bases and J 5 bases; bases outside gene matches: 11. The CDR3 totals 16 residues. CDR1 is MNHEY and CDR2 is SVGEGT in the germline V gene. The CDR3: CASSSLAGGGTGELFF. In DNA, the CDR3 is TGTGCCAGCAGCTCCCTCGCGGGAGGCGGGACCGGGGAGCTGTTTTTT.

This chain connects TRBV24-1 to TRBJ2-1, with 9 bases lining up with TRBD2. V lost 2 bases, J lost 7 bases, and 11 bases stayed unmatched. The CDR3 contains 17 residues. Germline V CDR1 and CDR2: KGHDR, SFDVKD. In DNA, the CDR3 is TGTGCCACCAGTGATTCGACGGGGATAGCGGGAGCGAATGAGCAGTTCTTC. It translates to CATSDSTGIAGANEQFF.

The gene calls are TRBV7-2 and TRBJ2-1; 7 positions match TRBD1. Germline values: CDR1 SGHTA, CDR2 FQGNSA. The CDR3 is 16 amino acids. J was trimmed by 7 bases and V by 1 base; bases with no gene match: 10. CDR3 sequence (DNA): TGTGCCAGCAGCTTAGGATTCGGGACAGCCGTTAATGAGCAGTTCTTC. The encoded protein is CASSLGFGTAVNEQFF.

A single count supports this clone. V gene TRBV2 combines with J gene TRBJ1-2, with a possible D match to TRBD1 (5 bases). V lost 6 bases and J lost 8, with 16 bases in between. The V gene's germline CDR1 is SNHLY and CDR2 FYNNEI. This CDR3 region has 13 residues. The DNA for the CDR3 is TGTGCCAGCAGCCGTGTCCGGGGGACGGGCTACACCTTC. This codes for CASSRVRGTGYTF.

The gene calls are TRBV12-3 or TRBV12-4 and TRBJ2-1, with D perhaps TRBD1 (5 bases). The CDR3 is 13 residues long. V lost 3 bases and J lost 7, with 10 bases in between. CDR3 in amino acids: CASSFSRANEQFF. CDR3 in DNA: TGTGCCAGCAGTTTCTCCAGGGCGAATGAGCAGTTCTTC.

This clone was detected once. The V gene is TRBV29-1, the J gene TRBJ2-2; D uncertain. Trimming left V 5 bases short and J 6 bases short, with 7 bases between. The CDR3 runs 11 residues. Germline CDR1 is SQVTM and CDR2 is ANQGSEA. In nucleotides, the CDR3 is TGCAGCGTTTTAAGCCCCGGGGAGCTGTTTTTT. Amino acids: CSVLSPGELFF.

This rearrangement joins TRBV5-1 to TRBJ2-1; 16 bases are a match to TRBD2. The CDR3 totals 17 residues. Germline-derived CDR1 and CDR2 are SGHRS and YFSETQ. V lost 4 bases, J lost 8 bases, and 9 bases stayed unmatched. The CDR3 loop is CASSTGTSGRAFDEQFF. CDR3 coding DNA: TGCGCCAGCAGCACCGGGACTAGCGGGAGGGCCTTCGATGAGCAGTTCTTC. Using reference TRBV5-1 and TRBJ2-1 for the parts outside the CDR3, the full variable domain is KAGVTQTPRYLIKTRGQQVTLSCSPISGHRSVSWYQQTPGQGLQFLFEYFSETQRNKGNFPGRFSGRQFSNSRSEMNVSTLELGDSALYLCASSTGTSGRAFDEQFFGPGTRLTVL.

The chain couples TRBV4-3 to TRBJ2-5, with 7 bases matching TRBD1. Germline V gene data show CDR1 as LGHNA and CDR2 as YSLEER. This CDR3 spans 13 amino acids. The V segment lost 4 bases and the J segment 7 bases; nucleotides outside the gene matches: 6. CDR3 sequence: CASSLRQGTTQYF. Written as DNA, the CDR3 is TGCGCCAGCAGCCTTCGACAGGGAACGACCCAGTACTTC.